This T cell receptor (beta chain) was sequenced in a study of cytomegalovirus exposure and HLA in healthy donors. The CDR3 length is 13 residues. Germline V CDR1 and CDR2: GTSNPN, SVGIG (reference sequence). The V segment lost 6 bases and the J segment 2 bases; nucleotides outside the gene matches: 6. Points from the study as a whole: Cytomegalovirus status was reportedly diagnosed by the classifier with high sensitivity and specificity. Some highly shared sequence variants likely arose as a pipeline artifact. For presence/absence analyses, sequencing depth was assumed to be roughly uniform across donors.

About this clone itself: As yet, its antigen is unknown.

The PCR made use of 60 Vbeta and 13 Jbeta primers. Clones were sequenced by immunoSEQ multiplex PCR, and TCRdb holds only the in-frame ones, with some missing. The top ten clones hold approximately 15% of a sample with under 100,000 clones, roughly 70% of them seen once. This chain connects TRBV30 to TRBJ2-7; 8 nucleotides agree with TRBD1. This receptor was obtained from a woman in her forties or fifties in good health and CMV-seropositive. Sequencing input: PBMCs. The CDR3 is CACSGTGTYEQYF. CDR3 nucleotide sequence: TGTGCCTGCTCCGGGACAGGCACCTACGAGCAGTACTTC.